This T cell receptor (beta chain) was observed in a study of blood T cell repertoires in COVID-19. Study-level background: Sites in the United States, Italy and Spain provided acute and convalescent COVID-19 samples. The analysed material was cDNA or gDNA that came from T cells, B-cell-depleted T cells, or PBMCs.

Seattle enrolled patients during active infection and tracked them longitudinally. There are 15 residues in the CDR3. From germline, CDR1 is SGHAT and CDR2 FQNNGV. V dropped 5 bases and J dropped 2 bases, with 13 bases sitting between them. Assay: immunoSEQ multiplex PCR; the TCRdb copy retains only in-frame clones and omits some. The profile shows approximately 58,000 clones, 81% of them singletons. The material sequenced was peripheral blood. J is TRBJ2-1 and V is TRBV11-2; D gene ambiguous. The source of this sequence is a man between 60 and 75 years old with COVID-19, enrolled during active disease. The CDR3: CASSPTVTPYNEQFF. CDR3 in DNA: TGTGCCAGCAGCCCAACAGTTACCCCCTACAATGAGCAGTTCTTC.